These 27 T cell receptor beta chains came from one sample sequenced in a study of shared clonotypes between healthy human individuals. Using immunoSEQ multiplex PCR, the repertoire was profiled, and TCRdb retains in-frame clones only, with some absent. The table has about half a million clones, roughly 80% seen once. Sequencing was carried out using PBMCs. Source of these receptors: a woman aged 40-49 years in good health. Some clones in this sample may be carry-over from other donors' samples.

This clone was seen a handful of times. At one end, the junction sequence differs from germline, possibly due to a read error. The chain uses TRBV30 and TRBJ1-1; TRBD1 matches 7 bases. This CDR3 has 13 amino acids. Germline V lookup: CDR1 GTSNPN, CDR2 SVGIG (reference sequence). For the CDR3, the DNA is TGTGCCTGGGGACAGGTGAGGGAGGCTAGCAAGGGCTTT. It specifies CAWGQVREASKGF.

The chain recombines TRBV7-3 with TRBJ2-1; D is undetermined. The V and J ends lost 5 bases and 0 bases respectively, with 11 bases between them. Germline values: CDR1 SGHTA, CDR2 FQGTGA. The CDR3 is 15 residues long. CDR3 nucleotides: TGTGCCAGCAGCCAGTGGTCCAGCTCCTACAATGAGCAGTTCTTC. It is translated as CASSQWSSSYNEQFF.

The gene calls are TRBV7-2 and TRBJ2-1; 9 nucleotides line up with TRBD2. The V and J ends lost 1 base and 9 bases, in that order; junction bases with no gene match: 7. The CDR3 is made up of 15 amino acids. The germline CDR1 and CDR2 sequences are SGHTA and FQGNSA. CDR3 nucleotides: TGTGCCAGCAGCTTAGGTAGCGGGAGAAATAGTGAGCAGTTCTTC. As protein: CASSLGSGRNSEQFF.

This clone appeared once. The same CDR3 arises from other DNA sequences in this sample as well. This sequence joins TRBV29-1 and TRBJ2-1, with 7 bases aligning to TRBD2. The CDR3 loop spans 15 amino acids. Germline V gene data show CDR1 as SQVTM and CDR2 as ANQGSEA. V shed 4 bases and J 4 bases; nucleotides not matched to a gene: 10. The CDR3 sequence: CSVVEVQRGYNEQFF. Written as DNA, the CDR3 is TGCAGCGTTGTAGAGGTCCAGCGGGGTTACAATGAGCAGTTCTTC.

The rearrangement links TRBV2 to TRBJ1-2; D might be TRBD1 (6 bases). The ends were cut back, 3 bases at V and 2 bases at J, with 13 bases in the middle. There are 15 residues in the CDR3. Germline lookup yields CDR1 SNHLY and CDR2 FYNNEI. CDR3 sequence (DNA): TGTGCCAGCAGTGAGCTCAGGGGATTAAACTATGGCTACACCTTC. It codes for CASSELRGLNYGYTF.

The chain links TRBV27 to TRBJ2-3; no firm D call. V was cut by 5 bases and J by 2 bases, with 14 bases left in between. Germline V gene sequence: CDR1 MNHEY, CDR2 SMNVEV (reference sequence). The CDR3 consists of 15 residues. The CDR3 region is CASSPLNPHTDTQYF. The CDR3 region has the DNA TGTGCCAGCAGTCCCCTAAACCCCCACACAGATACGCAGTATTTT.

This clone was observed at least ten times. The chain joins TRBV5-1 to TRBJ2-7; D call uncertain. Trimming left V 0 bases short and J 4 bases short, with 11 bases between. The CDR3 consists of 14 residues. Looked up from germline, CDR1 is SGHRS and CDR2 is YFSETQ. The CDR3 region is CASSLAGPPYEQYF. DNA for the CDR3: TGCGCCAGCAGCTTGGCCGGTCCTCCTTACGAGCAGTACTTC.

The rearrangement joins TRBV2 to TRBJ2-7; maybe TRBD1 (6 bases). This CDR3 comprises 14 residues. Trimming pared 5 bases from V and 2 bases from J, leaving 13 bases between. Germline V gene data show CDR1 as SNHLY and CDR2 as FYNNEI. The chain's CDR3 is CASSKEQGTYEQYF. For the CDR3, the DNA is TGTGCCAGCAGTAAGGAACAGGGAACCTACGAGCAGTACTTC.

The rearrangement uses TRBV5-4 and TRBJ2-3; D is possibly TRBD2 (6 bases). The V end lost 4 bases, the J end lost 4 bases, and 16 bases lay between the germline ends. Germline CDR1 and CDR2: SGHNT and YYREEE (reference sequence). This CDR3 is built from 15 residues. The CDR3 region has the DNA TGTGCCAGCAGCGCGGATTTCGGGAGATCAGATACGCAGTATTTT. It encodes CASSADFGRSDTQYF. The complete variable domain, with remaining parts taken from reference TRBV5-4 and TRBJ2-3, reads ETGVTQSPTHLIKTRGQQVTLRCSSQSGHNTVSWYQQALGQGPQFIFQYYREEENGRGNFPPRFSGLQFPNYSSELNVNALELDDSALYLCASSADFGRSDTQYFGPGTRLTVL.

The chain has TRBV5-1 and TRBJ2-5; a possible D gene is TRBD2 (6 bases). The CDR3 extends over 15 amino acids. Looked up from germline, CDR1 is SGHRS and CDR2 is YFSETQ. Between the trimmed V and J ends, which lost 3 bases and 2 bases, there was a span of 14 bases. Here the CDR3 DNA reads TGCGCCAGCAGCTCGGGGACTGACAGACAAGAGACCCAGTACTTC. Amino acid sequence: CASSSGTDRQETQYF. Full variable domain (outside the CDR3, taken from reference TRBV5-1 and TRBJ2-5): KAGVTQTPRYLIKTRGQQVTLSCSPISGHRSVSWYQQTPGQGLQFLFEYFSETQRNKGNFPGRFSGRQFSNSRSEMNVSTLELGDSALYLCASSSGTDRQETQYFGPGTRLLVL.

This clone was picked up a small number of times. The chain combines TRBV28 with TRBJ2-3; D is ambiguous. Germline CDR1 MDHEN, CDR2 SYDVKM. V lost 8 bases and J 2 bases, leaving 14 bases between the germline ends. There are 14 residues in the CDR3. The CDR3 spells CASRPQISTDTQYF. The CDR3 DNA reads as TGTGCCAGCCGCCCCCAAATTTCCACAGATACGCAGTATTTT.

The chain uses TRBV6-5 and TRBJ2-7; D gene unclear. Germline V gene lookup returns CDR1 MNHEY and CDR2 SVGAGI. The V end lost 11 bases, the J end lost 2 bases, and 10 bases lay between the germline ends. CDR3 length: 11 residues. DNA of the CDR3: TGTGCCTCCCGGTCGGCCTACGAGCAGTACTTC. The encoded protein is CASRSAYEQYF.

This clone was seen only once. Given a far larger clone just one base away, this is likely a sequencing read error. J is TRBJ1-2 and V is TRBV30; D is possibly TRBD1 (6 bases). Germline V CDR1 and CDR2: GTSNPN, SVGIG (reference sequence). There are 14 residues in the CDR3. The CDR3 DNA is TGTGTCTGGAGTGCCCCGGGGGCGCAGGTTGGCTACACCTTC. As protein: CVWSAPGAQVGYTF.

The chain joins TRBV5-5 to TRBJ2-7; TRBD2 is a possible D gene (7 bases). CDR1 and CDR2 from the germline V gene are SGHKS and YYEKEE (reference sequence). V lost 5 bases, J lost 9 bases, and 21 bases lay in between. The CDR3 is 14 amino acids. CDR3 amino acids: CASSLAEGGRMQYF. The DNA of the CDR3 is TGTGCCAGCAGTCTAGCGGAGGGGGGGCGTATGCAGTACTTC. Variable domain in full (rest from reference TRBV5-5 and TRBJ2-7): DAGVTQSPTHLIKTRGQQVTLRCSPISGHKSVSWYQQVLGQGPQFIFQYYEKEERGRGNFPDRFSARQFPNYSSELNVNALLLGDSALYLCASSLAEGGRMQYFGPGTRLTVT.

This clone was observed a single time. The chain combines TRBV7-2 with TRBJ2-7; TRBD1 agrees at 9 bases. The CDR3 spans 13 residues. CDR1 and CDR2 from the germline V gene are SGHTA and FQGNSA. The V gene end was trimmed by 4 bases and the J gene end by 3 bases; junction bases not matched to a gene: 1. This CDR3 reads CASSSDRGYEQYF. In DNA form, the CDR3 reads TGTGCCAGCAGCTCGGACAGGGGCTACGAGCAGTACTTC. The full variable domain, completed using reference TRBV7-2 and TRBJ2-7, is GAGVSQSPSNKVTEKGKDVELRCDPISGHTALYWYRQSLGQGLEFLIYFQGNSAPDKSGLPSDRFSAERTGGSVSTLTIQRTQQEDSAVYLCASSSDRGYEQYFGPGTRLTVT.

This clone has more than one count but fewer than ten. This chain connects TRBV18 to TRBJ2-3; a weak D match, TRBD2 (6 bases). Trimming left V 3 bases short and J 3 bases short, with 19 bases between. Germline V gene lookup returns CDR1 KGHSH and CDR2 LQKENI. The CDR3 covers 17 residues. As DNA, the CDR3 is TGTGCCAGCTCACCTCGGGGGAGAAATATTCAAACAGATACGCAGTATTTT. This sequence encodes CASSPRGRNIQTDTQYF.

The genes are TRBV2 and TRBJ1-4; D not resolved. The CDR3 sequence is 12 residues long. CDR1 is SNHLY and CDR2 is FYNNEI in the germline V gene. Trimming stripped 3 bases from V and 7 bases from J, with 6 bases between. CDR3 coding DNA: TGTGCCAGCAGTGAGTTACGTGAAAAACTGTTTTTT. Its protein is CASSELREKLFF.

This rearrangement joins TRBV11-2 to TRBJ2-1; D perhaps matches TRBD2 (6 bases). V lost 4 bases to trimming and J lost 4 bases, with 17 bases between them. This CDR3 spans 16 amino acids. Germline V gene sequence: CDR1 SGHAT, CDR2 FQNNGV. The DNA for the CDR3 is TGTGCCAGCAGCTCGACCGGGACTCGAAGATACAATGAGCAGTTCTTC. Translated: CASSSTGTRRYNEQFF.

The DNA for the CDR3 is TGTGCCAGCAGGTACTACGGACTAGCGGGCTCCTACGAGCAGTACTTC. Protein sequence: CASRYYGLAGSYEQYF. The genes are TRBV27 and TRBJ2-7; 11 bases map to TRBD2. The CDR3 spans 16 residues. From germline, CDR1 is MNHEY and CDR2 SMNVEV (reference sequence). The junction had 7 bases not matched to a gene; V was cut back by 6 bases and J by 0 bases.

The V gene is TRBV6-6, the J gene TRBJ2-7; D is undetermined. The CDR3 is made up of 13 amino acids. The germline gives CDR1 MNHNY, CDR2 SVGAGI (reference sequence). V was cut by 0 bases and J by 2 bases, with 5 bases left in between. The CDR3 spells CASSYSTAYEQYF. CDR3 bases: TGTGCCAGCAGTTACTCGACGGCCTACGAGCAGTACTTC.

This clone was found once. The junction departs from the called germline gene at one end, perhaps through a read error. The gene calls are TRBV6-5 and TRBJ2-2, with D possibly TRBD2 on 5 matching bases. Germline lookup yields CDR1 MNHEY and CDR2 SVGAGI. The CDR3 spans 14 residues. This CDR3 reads CASSYGRNTGELLF. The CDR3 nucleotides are TGTGCCAGCAGTTACGGCAGGAACACCGGGGAGCTGCTTTTT.

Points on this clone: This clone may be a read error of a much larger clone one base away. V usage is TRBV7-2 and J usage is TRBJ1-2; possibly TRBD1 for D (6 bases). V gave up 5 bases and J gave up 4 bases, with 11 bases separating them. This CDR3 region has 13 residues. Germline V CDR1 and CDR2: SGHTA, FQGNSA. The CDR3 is CASSLLQGYGYTF. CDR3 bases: TGTGCCAGCAGCCTACTACAGGGCTATGGCTACACCTTC.

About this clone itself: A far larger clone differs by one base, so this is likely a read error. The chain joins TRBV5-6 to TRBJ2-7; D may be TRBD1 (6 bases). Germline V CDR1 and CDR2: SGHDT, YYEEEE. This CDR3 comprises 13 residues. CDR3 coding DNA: TGTGCCAGTTCGGGACACGAACACTACGAGCGGTACTTC. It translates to CASSGHEHYERYF. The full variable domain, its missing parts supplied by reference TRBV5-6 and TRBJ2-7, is DAGVTQSPTHLIKTRGQQVTLRCSPKSGHDTVSWYQQALGQGPQFIFQYYEEEERQRGNFPDRFSGHQFPNYSSELNVNALLLGDSALYLCASSGHEHYERYFGPGTRLTVT.

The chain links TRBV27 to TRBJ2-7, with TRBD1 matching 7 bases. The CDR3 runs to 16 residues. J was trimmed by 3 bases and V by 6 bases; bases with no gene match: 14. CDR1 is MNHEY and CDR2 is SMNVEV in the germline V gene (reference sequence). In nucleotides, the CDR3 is TGTGCCAGCAGCCCAGGCCAGACAGGGCTATTCTACGAGCAGTACTTC. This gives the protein CASSPGQTGLFYEQYF.

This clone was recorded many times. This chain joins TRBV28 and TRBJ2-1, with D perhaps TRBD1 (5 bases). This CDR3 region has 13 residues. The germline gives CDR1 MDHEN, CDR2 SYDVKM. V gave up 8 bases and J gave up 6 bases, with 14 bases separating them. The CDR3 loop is CASLDSDSNEQFF. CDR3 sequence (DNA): TGTGCCAGCCTCGACAGTGATAGCAATGAGCAGTTCTTC.

This chain's CDR3 is CATRTSGKGETQYF. As DNA, the CDR3 is TGTGCCACCCGGACTAGCGGGAAGGGAGAGACCCAGTACTTC. The rearrangement links TRBV18 to TRBJ2-5; TRBD2 aligns across 12 bases. Trimming cost V 10 bases and J 4 bases; bases outside gene matches: 7. This CDR3 comprises 14 residues. CDR1 is KGHSH, CDR2 LQKENI, per germline.

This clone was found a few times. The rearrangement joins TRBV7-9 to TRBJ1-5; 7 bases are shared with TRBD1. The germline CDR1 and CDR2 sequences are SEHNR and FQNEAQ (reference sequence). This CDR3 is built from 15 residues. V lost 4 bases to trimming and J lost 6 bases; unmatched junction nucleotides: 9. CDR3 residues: CASSSQGERGQPQHF. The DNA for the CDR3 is TGTGCCAGCAGCTCCCAGGGGGAAAGGGGTCAGCCCCAGCATTTT.